Following are 31 T cell receptor beta chains from one sample sequenced in a study of identical twins. TCRdb fed the 5' RACE reads into MiXCR, producing one record per CDR3 protein. The table records approximately 890,000 distinct CDR3 sequences, more than 9% of them present only once. This same sample was also part of a study on yellow fever vaccine responses in identical twins.

Sequenced material: PBMCs. All receptors come from a woman between 18 and 29 years old in good health.

This clonotype has ten or more counts. The chain carries TRBV5-6 and TRBJ2-3; TRBD2 might be the D (6 bases). Germline V gene data show CDR1 as SGHDT and CDR2 as YYEEEE. CDR3 length: 16 amino acids. V was pared by 7 bases and J by 3 bases, with 21 bases between. The chain's CDR3 is CASGGYGVKITDTQYF. CDR3 coding DNA: TGTGCCAGCGGGGGGTACGGGGTTAAAATAACAGATACGCAGTATTTT.

The chain uses TRBV6-1 and TRBJ2-1; the match to TRBD2 covers 14 bases. CDR3 length: 14 residues. V shed 5 bases and J 14 bases; nucleotides not matched to a gene: 8. Germline V lookup: CDR1 MNHNS, CDR2 SASEGT. CDR3 sequence: CASSRLAGGRTEFF. CDR3 nucleotides: TGTGCCAGCAGTCGACTAGCGGGAGGGCGAACGGAGTTCTTC.

This clonotype was counted many times. The genes are TRBV15 and TRBJ2-3; D tentatively fits TRBD1 or TRBD2 (6 bases each). Trimming pared 4 bases from V and 0 bases from J, leaving 8 bases between. Germline V gene sequence: CDR1 LNHNV, CDR2 YYDKDF (reference sequence). The CDR3 is 14 amino acids. CDR3 in DNA: TGTGCCACCAGCATAGGGGGGAGCACAGATACGCAGTATTTT. As protein: CATSIGGSTDTQYF.

V gene TRBV20-1 combines with J gene TRBJ2-1; 7 bases are a match to TRBD2. V lost 5 bases, J lost 10 bases, and 8 bases stayed unmatched. This CDR3 contains 12 residues. CDR1 is DFQATT, CDR2 SNEGSKA, per germline (reference sequence). The CDR3 loop is CSAQKRGDEQFF. The DNA of the CDR3 is TGCAGTGCTCAAAAGCGGGGTGACGAGCAGTTCTTC.

In its sample, this clonotype was seen a few times. The gene calls are TRBV4-1 and TRBJ1-2; TRBD1 aligns across 7 bases. The V segment lost 1 base and the J segment 8 bases; nucleotides outside the gene matches: 10. Germline CDR1 is MGHRA and CDR2 is YSYEKL. The CDR3 is 15 amino acids. The CDR3 reads CASSQGGTGVLGYTF. In DNA form, the CDR3 reads TGCGCCAGCAGCCAAGGGGGAACAGGGGTTTTAGGCTACACCTTC.

This clonotype appeared many times. The gene calls are TRBV29-1 and TRBJ1-1, with D maybe TRBD1 (5 bases). In germline, CDR1 is SQVTM, CDR2 ANQGSEA. This CDR3 has 15 residues. Trimming took off 3 bases at V and 0 bases at J, with 14 bases between the two ends. The CDR3 coding sequence is TGCAGCGTTGACAGGGAACAGTACATGAACACTGAAGCTTTCTTT. It is translated as CSVDREQYMNTEAFF.

The V call is TRBV6-1, the J call TRBJ2-2; no clear D gene. This CDR3 has 13 residues. The germline CDR1 and CDR2 sequences are MNHNS and SASEGT. V lost 6 bases and J lost 4, with 9 bases in between. The CDR3 is CASRPGSTGELFF. The DNA of the CDR3 is TGTGCCAGCAGACCGGGCTCCACCGGGGAGCTGTTTTTT.

The gene calls are TRBV6-5 and TRBJ2-7, with no clear D. V lost 3 bases, J lost 2 bases, and 17 bases lay in between. The CDR3 spans 16 residues. Germline V gives CDR1 MNHEY, CDR2 SVGAGI. CDR3 coding DNA: TGTGCCAGCAGTTATTCCGGCTCAGGTCTTACCTACGAGCAGTACTTC. It specifies CASSYSGSGLTYEQYF.

The V gene is TRBV20-1, the J gene TRBJ1-1; a weak D match, TRBD1 (5 bases). Trimming cost V 2 bases and J 2 bases, with 15 bases left between them. Germline V gene lookup returns CDR1 DFQATT and CDR2 SNEGSKA (reference sequence). The CDR3 consists of 15 residues. CDR3 region: CSARSQGVGNTEAFF. CDR3 DNA: TGCAGTGCTAGATCCCAGGGTGTAGGCAACACTGAAGCTTTCTTT.

The chain joins TRBV11-2 to TRBJ2-3, with a weak D call TRBD1 (6 bases). CDR3 size: 18 residues. In germline, CDR1 is SGHAT, CDR2 FQNNGV. V lost 4 bases to trimming and J lost 5 bases, with 25 bases between them. CDR3 sequence: CASSSPVLRGYGKDTQYF. The CDR3 DNA reads TGTGCCAGCAGCTCCCCAGTTCTCAGGGGATACGGGAAAGATACGCAGTATTTT.

This clonotype has ten or more counts. The chain combines TRBV20-1 with TRBJ2-1, with a weak D call TRBD2 (7 bases). The CDR3 has 15 amino acids. Trimming removed 4 bases from V and 3 bases from J, with 16 bases in between. Germline V gives CDR1 DFQATT, CDR2 SNEGSKA (reference sequence). This CDR3 is CSAIPEGGSYNEQFF. In nucleotides, the CDR3 is TGCAGTGCTATCCCCGAGGGGGGGAGCTACAATGAGCAGTTCTTC.

The rearrangement links TRBV5-1 to TRBJ1-1, with TRBD1 as a possible D gene (5 bases). Germline V gene data show CDR1 as SGHRS and CDR2 as YFSETQ. Trimming pared 3 bases from V and 3 bases from J, leaving 15 bases between. CDR3 length equals 15 residues. In DNA, the CDR3 is TGCGCCAGCAGCTCGTGGGGACGGAAAGACACTGAAGCTTTCTTT. This encodes CASSSWGRKDTEAFF.

This rearrangement joins TRBV4-1 to TRBJ2-7; no firm D call. Looked up from germline, CDR1 is MGHRA and CDR2 is YSYEKL. The CDR3 is 15 amino acids. V was pared by 0 bases and J by 4 bases, with 13 bases between. The CDR3 nucleotides read TGCGCCAGCAGCCAAGATTACATCGAATCTTACGAGCAGTACTTC. It is translated as CASSQDYIESYEQYF.

This clonotype was found a few times. This chain uses TRBV15 with TRBJ1-5; D is unresolved. CDR3 length: 16 amino acids. The ends were cut back, 6 bases at V and 0 bases at J, with 15 bases in the middle. In germline, CDR1 is LNHNV, CDR2 YYDKDF (reference sequence). The CDR3 here is CATRGGTVDSNQPQHF. The CDR3 region has the DNA TGTGCCACCAGAGGTGGCACAGTCGATAGCAATCAGCCCCAGCATTTT.

This sequence joins TRBV27 and TRBJ1-5, with D unresolved. Trimming cost V 2 bases and J 0 bases, with 17 bases left between them. This CDR3 has 18 residues. Germline CDR1 reads MNHEY; CDR2 reads SMNVEV (reference sequence). The CDR3 sequence is CASSLKGPLLYSNQPQHF. The CDR3 DNA follows: TGTGCCAGCAGTTTAAAAGGACCGCTTCTATATAGCAATCAGCCCCAGCATTTT.

This clonotype appeared a few times. The chain carries TRBV6-5 and TRBJ2-6; D is unclear. Trimming shortened V by 3 bases and J by 2 bases, and 2 bases separated the two germline ends. In germline, CDR1 is MNHEY, CDR2 SVGAGI. CDR3 length: 13 amino acids. In nucleotides, the CDR3 is TGTGCCAGCAGTTATGCTGGGGCCAACGTCCTGACTTTC. It translates to CASSYAGANVLTF.

This clonotype has only a few counts. The V call is TRBV29-1, the J call TRBJ2-4, with D tentatively TRBD1 (6 bases). V dropped 3 bases and J dropped 5 bases, with 11 bases sitting between them. The CDR3 extends over 13 amino acids. The germline V gene has CDR1 SQVTM and CDR2 ANQGSEA. The CDR3: CSVDRGIENIQYF. The CDR3 nucleotides read TGCAGCGTTGACAGGGGAATCGAAAACATTCAGTACTTC.

As to this clonotype: A much larger clone lies a single base off, so this may be a read error. This sequence joins TRBV6-4 and TRBJ2-1; 14 bases match TRBD2. Germline V gene lookup returns CDR1 MRHNA and CDR2 SNTAGT. The CDR3 extends over 18 amino acids. The CDR3 loop reads CACSPSGLAGVSYNEQFF. CDR3 DNA sequence: TGTGCCTGCAGTCCATCGGGACTAGCGGGAGTTTCCTACAATGAGCAGTTCTTC.

This chain uses TRBV28 with TRBJ2-1; 7 bases are shared with TRBD2. The J segment lost 8 bases and the V segment lost 2 bases, leaving 9 bases of the junction unmatched. In germline, CDR1 is MDHEN, CDR2 SYDVKM. The CDR3 covers 15 residues. The CDR3 spells CASSLLGEGLDEQFF. The CDR3 DNA reads as TGTGCCAGCAGTTTACTGGGGGAGGGCCTCGATGAGCAGTTCTTC.

V and J are TRBV20-1 and TRBJ1-6, with TRBD1 as a possible D gene (5 bases). Germline assignment: CDR1 DFQATT and CDR2 SNEGSKA (reference sequence). The CDR3 is made up of 14 amino acids. Trimming pared 3 bases from V and 7 bases from J, leaving 13 bases between. The CDR3 DNA follows: TGCAGTGCTAGTCCGGGACGTGAAAATTCACCCCTCCACTTT. Protein: CSASPGRENSPLHF.

V gene TRBV20-1 combines with J gene TRBJ2-2; D ambiguous. V gave up 3 bases and J gave up 2 bases, with 10 bases separating them. Per the germline V gene, CDR1 is DFQATT and CDR2 is SNEGSKA (reference sequence). CDR3 length equals 14 residues. For the CDR3, the DNA is TGCAGTGCTAGTGTTACCTACAACACCGGGGAGCTGTTTTTT. This translates into CSASVTYNTGELFF.

The chain couples TRBV24-1 to TRBJ2-3; no clear D. Germline V gene sequence: CDR1 KGHDR, CDR2 SFDVKD. Between the trimmed V and J ends, which lost 0 bases and 2 bases, there was a span of 14 bases. The CDR3 has 17 residues. The DNA of the CDR3 is TGTGCCACCAGTGATTTGGGTGGACCCGGGCACACAGATACGCAGTATTTT. Encoded protein: CATSDLGGPGHTDTQYF.

This clonotype showed up just a few times. The rearrangement links TRBV20-1 to TRBJ2-7; the D is unclear. Per germline, CDR1 DFQATT and CDR2 SNEGSKA (reference sequence). The CDR3 spans 13 residues. V was clipped by 3 bases and J by 0 bases, with 9 bases between them. The CDR3 nucleotides are TGCAGTGCTAGTGGGTCAAGCTCCTACGAGCAGTACGTC. It codes for CSASGSSSYEQYV.

This clonotype showed up many times. The chain combines TRBV12-3 or TRBV12-4 with TRBJ2-7; TRBD1 might be the D (5 bases). The CDR3 is 13 amino acids. V was shortened by 7 bases and J by 0 bases, with 10 bases between the two germline ends. The CDR3 DNA reads as TGTGCCAGCACGCTAGACAGCTCCTACGAGCAGTACTTC. This encodes CASTLDSSYEQYF.

This clonotype has only a few counts. V usage is TRBV10-3 and J usage is TRBJ1-2; D not resolved. CDR1 and CDR2 from the germline V gene are ENHRY and SYGVKD. This CDR3 spans 12 amino acids. The V and J ends lost 11 bases and 10 bases respectively, with 20 bases between them. The DNA for the CDR3 is TGTGCCCTCAAGGGTCCCTCTGGCGACTACACCTTC. Its translation: CALKGPSGDYTF.

The V gene is TRBV4-2, the J gene TRBJ2-1, with 13 bases matching TRBD2. Looked up from germline, CDR1 is LGHNA and CDR2 is YNFKEQ. The junction had 5 bases not matched to a gene; V was cut back by 4 bases and J by 5 bases. The CDR3 covers 16 residues. The CDR3 here is CASSPVTSGRNNEQFF. In DNA, the CDR3 is TGTGCCAGCAGCCCGGTGACTAGCGGGAGGAACAATGAGCAGTTCTTC.

A few counts support this clonotype. The gene calls are TRBV6-1 and TRBJ2-2, with 9 bases fitting TRBD2. The junction had 7 bases not matched to a gene; V was cut back by 5 bases and J by 6 bases. CDR1 MNHNS and CDR2 SASEGT come from the germline V gene. The CDR3 runs to 15 residues. Written as DNA, the CDR3 is TGTGCCAGCAGTAGGGCTAGCGGGGTTTCCGGGGAGCTGTTTTTT. Translating it yields CASSRASGVSGELFF.

The chain links TRBV6-1 to TRBJ2-3; D may be TRBD2 (7 bases). This CDR3 contains 13 residues. Germline V gene lookup returns CDR1 MNHNS and CDR2 SASEGT. CDR3 DNA: TGTGCTGGGCGGGGGCCTAACACAGATACGCAGTATTTT. Protein product: CAGRGPNTDTQYF.

This clonotype was observed a few times. In DNA, the CDR3 is TGTGCCAGCAGCCGAGGGACACAAAGCACAGATACGCAGTATTTT. Translation: CASSRGTQSTDTQYF. The chain recombines TRBV7-9 with TRBJ2-3; TRBD1 might be the D (6 bases). Germline V gene lookup returns CDR1 SEHNR and CDR2 FQNEAQ (reference sequence). V lost 5 bases and J lost 0, with 12 bases in between. This CDR3 comprises 15 residues.

This clonotype was recorded a few times. The chain joins TRBV28 to TRBJ2-3; D gene unclear. The ends were cut back, 4 bases at V and 0 bases at J, with 14 bases in the middle. The length of the CDR3 is 16 residues. CDR1 and CDR2 from the germline V gene are MDHEN and SYDVKM. CDR3 bases: TGTGCCAGCAGTTCCCGCCGGAGAACTAGCACAGATACGCAGTATTTT. This gives the protein CASSSRRRTSTDTQYF.

The chain links TRBV3-1 to TRBJ2-2; unclear D gene. V was shortened by 1 base and J by 1 base, with 4 bases between the two germline ends. CDR3 length: 14 amino acids. Germline loops: CDR1 LGHDT, CDR2 YNNKEL (reference sequence). The CDR3 nucleotides are TGTGCCAGCAGCCAAGGGCAGAACACCGGGGAGCTGTTTTTT. Protein: CASSQGQNTGELFF.